Below, 2 T cell receptor beta chains from the same sample are listed, as sequenced in a study of cytomegalovirus exposure and HLA in healthy donors. The PCR made use of 60 Vbeta and 13 Jbeta primers. Clones were read by immunoSEQ multiplex PCR, and TCRdb kept only the in-frame ones, dropping some. The sample contains about 120,000 clones, roughly 80% of which appear only once. Sequencing used PBMCs. The receptors originated from a woman in her 40s in good health and CMV-seronegative.

The genes are TRBV7-3 and TRBJ1-1; the match to TRBD1 covers 10 bases. The CDR3 has 15 residues. J lost 7 bases, V lost 2 bases, and 7 bases had no gene match. Germline CDR1 and CDR2: SGHTA and FQGTGA. CDR3 DNA: TGTGCCAGCAGCTTATCTGGGACAGGGGCCCATGAAGCTTTCTTT. Translation: CASSLSGTGAHEAFF.

This clone was counted between two and nine times. This chain connects TRBV2 to TRBJ1-1; D is unclear. Germline V gene sequence: CDR1 SNHLY, CDR2 FYNNEI. This CDR3 has 13 amino acids. The V end was cut by 8 bases, the J end by 1 base, with 11 bases between. The CDR3 spells CASAPRGNTEAFF. The CDR3 DNA follows: TGTGCCAGCGCGCCACGAGGGAACACTGAAGCTTTCTTT. The full variable domain, in which reference TRBV2 and TRBJ1-1 provide the parts outside the CDR3, is EPEVTQTPSHQVTQMGQEVILRCVPISNHLYFYWYRQILGQKVEFLVSFYNNEISEKSEIFDDQFSVERPDGSNFTLKIRSTKLEDSAMYFCASAPRGNTEAFFGQGTRLTVV.